The present T cell receptor beta chain was sequenced within a study of T cells in Graves' hyperthyroidism and ophthalmopathy. The overall study: Peripheral blood was collected at initial diagnosis, before any treatment.

What was amplified from RNA transcripts were TCR beta CDR3 regions. The HTBI primer set served for first-round RT-PCR of the TCR CDR3. MiXCR was run by TCRdb on the multiplex PCR reads, yielding one entry per CDR3 protein. The sample shows more than 350,000 distinct CDR3 sequences, 15% of them seen only once. This clonotype has just a few counts. Graves' hyperthyroidism showing no ophthalmopathy progression within 18 months was considered stable. Source material: blood. The sequence was collected from a woman aged 25 to 39 with Graves' hyperthyroidism.

The CDR3 spells CSVWGGPNEKLFF. The CDR3 DNA is TGCAGCGTTTGGGGGGGCCCTAATGAAAAACTGTTTTTT. This sequence joins TRBV29-1 and TRBJ1-4, with D maybe TRBD1 (6 bases). Per germline, CDR1 SQVTM and CDR2 ANQGSEA. V dropped 5 bases and J dropped 3 bases, with 10 bases sitting between them. This CDR3 has 13 residues.